A selection of T cell receptor beta chains follows, all from one sample in a study of Graves' ophthalmopathy and Graves' hyperthyroidism. TCRdb re-analysed the multiplex PCR reads in MiXCR, keeping a single row per CDR3 protein. This sample carries approximately 480,000 distinct CDR3 sequences, over 13% of them seen once, and the ten largest clones take about a tenth. The sequenced sample consisted of blood. Receptors originate from a woman aged 30 to 39 with Graves' ophthalmopathy. CDR3s leave out the opening cysteine and the closing phenylalanine or tryptophan.

TRBV6-2/TRBV6-3	TRBJ1-2	ASTKYRDSRHGYT
TRBV11-3	TRBJ2-7	ASSLSVQGNEQY
TRBV28	TRBJ2-7	ASSRRLAGEPKY
TRBV5-1	TRBJ1-2	ASSLGRAPLFANYGYT
TRBV6-5	TRBJ2-2	ASSYSRRTGELF
TRBV4-1	TRBJ2-6	ASKPSGHGPGANVLT
TRBV28	TRBJ1-6	ASSLKGTYNSPLH
TRBV11-2	TRBJ2-2	ASSLVAGKNTGELF
TRBV12-3/TRBV12-4	TRBJ2-7	ASSLQPPDRLPSYEQY
TRBV28	TRBJ1-1	ASSIIRDRDAF
TRBV14	TRBJ2-7	ASSYLRGLGEQY
TRBV5-1	TRBJ2-2	ATAVTWNTGELF
TRBV7-9	TRBJ2-7	ASSYPTDPYEQY
TRBV30	TRBJ2-7	AWSVNGGYYEQY
TRBV28	TRBJ1-5	ASSSPAGATNQPQH
TRBV25-1	TRBJ2-5	ASSEAPVETQY
TRBV6-2/TRBV6-3	TRBJ2-7	ASSYGSSGSYEQY
TRBV29-1	TRBJ1-1	SGGEIRTEAF
TRBV4-1	TRBJ1-5	ASSHFWGNQPQH
TRBV28	TRBJ1-5	ASSLLGSRYQPQH
TRBV7-8	TRBJ2-7	ASSFSSGAGEQY
TRBV28	TRBJ2-2	ASRISAGELF
TRBV7-8	TRBJ1-5	ASSLLAGTSGQPQH
TRBV20-1	TRBJ2-4	SARTPAIAVVQDIQY
TRBV6-1	TRBJ1-5	ASRPRGLGASNQPQH